This T cell receptor (beta chain) was observed in a study of neurological immune-mediated disorders. Germline-derived CDR1 and CDR2 are DFQATT and SNEGSKA (reference sequence). The CDR3 runs to 14 residues. Preparation of the unsorted libraries drew on 2 million PBMCs stored at -80 C. This clonotype came up many times. A read error may account for a junction end that differs from germline. Each sequencing run yielded over 170 million TCR-beta sequences from 15-18 subjects. TCRdb ran MiXCR on the 5' RACE reads and lists one entry per CDR3 protein. This table holds 36,000 or so distinct CDR3 sequences, 10% found once.

The source material was PBMCs. The genes are TRBV20-1 and TRBJ2-1; D remains ambiguous. This TCR derives from a woman aged 25 to 45 with HTLV-1-associated myelopathy (HAM/TSP). The CDR3: CSARDRLAYNEQFF. In nucleotides, the CDR3 is TGCAGTGCCAGAGACCGCCTGGCCTACAATGAGCAGTTCTTC.